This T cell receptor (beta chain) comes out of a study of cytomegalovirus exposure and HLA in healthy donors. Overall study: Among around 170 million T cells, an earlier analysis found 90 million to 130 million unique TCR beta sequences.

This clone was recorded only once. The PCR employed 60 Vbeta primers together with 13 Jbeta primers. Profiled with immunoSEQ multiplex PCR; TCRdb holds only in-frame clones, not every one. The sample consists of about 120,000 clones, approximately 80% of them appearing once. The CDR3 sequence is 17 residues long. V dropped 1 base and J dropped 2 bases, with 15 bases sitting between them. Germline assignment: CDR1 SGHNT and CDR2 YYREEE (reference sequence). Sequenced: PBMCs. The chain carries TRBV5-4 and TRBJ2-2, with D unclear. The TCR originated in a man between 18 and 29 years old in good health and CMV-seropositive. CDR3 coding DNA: TGTGCCAGCAGCTTGACCCCGGCGGAGTTAAACACCGGGGAGCTGTTTTTT. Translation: CASSLTPAELNTGELFF.